The clone carrying this TCR beta chain has more than one count but fewer than ten. Its antigen is unknown. This entry comes from a study of T-cell reconstitution after alpha-beta-depleted transplantation in children. TCRbeta library preparation incorporated unique molecular identifiers. TCRdb redid the calling of the PCR reads with MiXCR, one entry per CDR3 protein. This sample has about 210,000 distinct CDR3 sequences, with approximately 17% found just once. Trimming left V 1 base short and J 4 bases short, with 5 bases between. The CDR3 has 12 residues. Per the germline V gene, CDR1 is SGHRS and CDR2 is YFSETQ. Findings and caveats of the study: By about two months after transplant, alpha-beta T cells reportedly arose from several hundred graft clones that had expanded.

The source of this sequence is a male patient between 2 and 9 years old who had a stem cell transplant for acute lymphoblastic leukemia, so the T cells may come from the graft donor. This specimen was PBMCs, mostly from graft donor cells, taken 360 days after TCRalphabeta/CD19-depleted stem cell transplant. The J gene is TRBJ2-5, the V gene TRBV5-1; D remains unclear. In DNA form, the CDR3 reads TGCGCCAGCAGCTTGAGATCAGAGACCCAGTACTTC. The encoded protein is CASSLRSETQYF.